Listed below are T cell receptor beta chains from one sample, sequenced in a study of OX40 agonist ivuxolimab in advanced cancers. Clones were read by immunoSEQ multiplex PCR, and TCRdb kept only the in-frame ones, dropping some. The sample lists 55,000 to 75,000 clones, 91% seen once, with 2% to 2.5% in the top ten. The material sequenced was CD4+ or CD8+ T cells sorted from blood, taken in a trial of the OX40 agonist ivuxolimab. These receptors originate from an adult with an advanced solid tumor such as melanoma, head and neck, liver or kidney cancer. Each CDR3 is given with its conserved first and last residue. The order of the fields is CDR3 length, J gene, V gene, clone size, D gene, CDR3 DNA, CDR3 protein. D genes are given only for firm matches. The size entry is marked missing in some rows and otherwise reads once, few, many or a size class.

13 | TRBJ1-5 | TRBV18 | few | . | TGTGCCAGCTCACCACTACAGGATGAGCCCCAGCATTTT | CASSPLQDEPQHF
15 | TRBJ2-7 | TRBV28 | . | TRBD1 | TGTGCCAGCAGTTCACAGGGGGCGCGGATGGGTGAGCAGTACTTC | CASSSQGARMGEQYF
13 | TRBJ1-1 | TRBV5-6 | few | . | TGTGCCAGCAGCCGGGGCTTCGGGACTGAAGCTTTCTTT | CASSRGFGTEAFF
14 | TRBJ2-7 | TRBV7-2 | . | . | TGTGCCAGCAGCTTTCGAACGGCCTCCTACGAGCAGTACTTC | CASSFRTASYEQYF
17 | TRBJ2-3 | TRBV10-3 | . | TRBD1 | TGTGCCATCAGTGACCTCACGGGACAGGAGTTCACAGATACGCAGTATTTT | CAISDLTGQEFTDTQYF
15 | TRBJ1-3 | TRBV7-9 | . | . | TGTGCCAGCAGCTCCGGACGGGGCTCTGGAAACACCATATATTTT | CASSSGRGSGNTIYF
15 | TRBJ1-1 | TRBV5-1 | . | . | TGCGCCAGCAGCTTGACCCCGGGGGCGTACACTGAAGCTTTCTTT | CASSLTPGAYTEAFF
14 | TRBJ2-5 | TRBV7-6 | . | . | TGTGCCAGCAGCTTAATAGCGGACCAAGAGACCCAGTACTTC | CASSLIADQETQYF
17 | TRBJ2-3 | TRBV11-2 | once | TRBD2 | TGTGCCAGCAGCTCTTTTGCACTAGCGGGGGTCACAGATACGCAGTATTTT | CASSSFALAGVTDTQYF
14 | TRBJ2-7 | TRBV11-3 | . | . | TGTGCCAGCAGCTTAGTTCAGGGGCCTGGCGAGCAGTACTTC | CASSLVQGPGEQYF
14 | TRBJ1-2 | TRBV7-9 | . | . | TGTGCCAGCAGCCGGGACGGGAATTACTATGGCTACACCTTC | CASSRDGNYYGYTF
14 | TRBJ1-2 | TRBV27 | . | . | TGTGCCAGCAGTTTATCGGGGGGCAGCTATGGCTACACCTTC | CASSLSGGSYGYTF
15 | TRBJ2-1 | TRBV28 | . | . | TGTGCCAGCAGTCCGGGGTGGCAGCTAAACAATGAGCAGTTCTTC | CASSPGWQLNNEQFF
15 | TRBJ2-3 | TRBV19 | . | . | TGTGCCAGTAGTATCTTCGGCGGACCCACAGATACGCAGTATTTT | CASSIFGGPTDTQYF
17 | TRBJ1-2 | TRBV7-6 | . | TRBD1 | TGTGCCAGCAGCTTAAACCTCAGGGGGACATCTGGCTATGGCTACACCTTC | CASSLNLRGTSGYGYTF
17 | TRBJ1-5 | TRBV19 | once | . | TGTGCCAGTAGTATAGATCTAATCGGAGTGAGCAATCAGCCCCAGCATTTT | CASSIDLIGVSNQPQHF
15 | TRBJ2-7 | TRBV27 | . | . | TGTGCCAGCAGTTTTTGGGGAAGTAAGGACTACGAGCAGTACTTC | CASSFWGSKDYEQYF
14 | TRBJ1-1 | TRBV7-8 | once | . | TGTGCCAGCAGCTACAGAGGGGGGATCACTGAAGCTTTCTTT | CASSYRGGITEAFF
13 | TRBJ1-5 | TRBV6-5 | . | . | TGTGCCAGCCGAGGGCGGGGCAATCAGCCCCAGCATTTT | CASRGRGNQPQHF
16 | TRBJ2-3 | TRBV15 | . | . | TGTGCCACCAGCAGGAGGCTAAGCAGTGGGCCAGATACGCAGTATTTT | CATSRRLSSGPDTQYF
14 | TRBJ2-7 | TRBV11-3 | few | . | TGTGCCAGCAGCTTAGAAAGTGGGCTAAGGGAGCAGTACTTC | CASSLESGLREQYF
16 | TRBJ1-3 | TRBV23-1 | . | TRBD1 | TGCGCCAGCGGTTCGGGACAGGGGGCGCGAGGAAACACCATATATTTT | CASGSGQGARGNTIYF
12 | TRBJ2-3 | TRBV7-2 | . | . | TGTGCCAGCAGCTTGTGGTTAGATACACAGTATTTT | CASSLWLDTQYF
16 | TRBJ1-1 | TRBV27 | . | . | TGTGCCAGTTCCCAGGCCGGCCGATTTAAGAACACTGAAGCTTTCTTT | CASSQAGRFKNTEAFF
13 | TRBJ1-1 | TRBV5-4 | . | . | TGTGCCAGCAGCCTGGCGCAGAACACTGAAGCTTTCTTT | CASSLAQNTEAFF
16 | TRBJ1-5 | TRBV19 | once | TRBD1 | TGTGCCAGTAGTATCCGTCAGGGGGCTGGCAATCAGCCCCAGCATTTT | CASSIRQGAGNQPQHF
17 | TRBJ2-2 | TRBV28 | . | TRBD2 | TGTGCCAGCAGTTTATGGGGACTAGCGGGAGGGCCCGGGGAGCTGTTTTTT | CASSLWGLAGGPGELFF
13 | TRBJ1-2 | TRBV2 | . | . | TGTGCCAGCGCTGGGGGGGCGAGAAGGGGCTACACCTTC | CASAGGARRGYTF
17 | TRBJ2-3 | TRBV19 | . | TRBD2 | TGTGCCAGTAGTTTGGCCCCGGCAGCGGGGGGAGGAGATACGCAGTATTTT | CASSLAPAAGGGDTQYF
15 | TRBJ2-3 | TRBV7-2 | . | TRBD2 | TGTGCCAGCAGCCTCTTAGCGGGAGGAACAGATACGCAGTATTTT | CASSLLAGGTDTQYF
16 | TRBJ2-3 | TRBV5-1 | . | TRBD1 | TGCGCCAGCAGCTTCCAACAGGGGGCCGTAGGAGATACGCAGTATTTT | CASSFQQGAVGDTQYF
15 | TRBJ2-5 | TRBV5-6 | . | TRBD2 | TGTGCCAGCAGCTTTAAGCGGGGGTACCAAGAGACCCAGTACTTC | CASSFKRGYQETQYF
14 | TRBJ1-1 | TRBV7-8 | few | . | TGTGCCAGCAGCTTAGGTCATTTTAACACTGAAGCTTTCTTT | CASSLGHFNTEAFF
16 | TRBJ2-3 | TRBV10-2 | . | TRBD1 | TGCGCCAGCAGTGAGGACAGGGGAGTGTGGACAGATACGCAGTATTTT | CASSEDRGVWTDTQYF
11 | TRBJ2-7 | TRBV2 | . | . | TGTGCCAGCAGTGAAAGGGCAGAGCAGTACTTC | CASSERAEQYF
11 | TRBJ2-7 | TRBV20-1 | . | TRBD2 | TGCAGTGCTAGACTAGCGGACAAGCAGTACTTC | CSARLADKQYF
15 | TRBJ1-4 | TRBV7-9 | . | . | TGTGCCAGCAGCTTAGAGGGCAGGGATCGTCCAAAACTGTTTTTT | CASSLEGRDRPKLFF
13 | TRBJ1-6 | TRBV30 | . | . | TGTGCCTGGAGCGGCGGAGGTGCTTCACCCCTCCACTTT | CAWSGGGASPLHF
15 | TRBJ2-1 | TRBV9 | . | TRBD2 | TGTGCCAGCAGCGTACTTCTAGCGGGGGGTACTGAGCAGTTCTTC | CASSVLLAGGTEQFF
15 | TRBJ2-7 | TRBV25-1 | . | . | TGTGCCAGCAGTGAATCGGGGCTCTATTCCTACGAGCAGTACTTC | CASSESGLYSYEQYF
15 | TRBJ2-1 | TRBV7-3 | . | TRBD2 | TGTGCCAGTACCTCCGGGACTAGCGCTTACAATGAGCAGTTCTTC | CASTSGTSAYNEQFF